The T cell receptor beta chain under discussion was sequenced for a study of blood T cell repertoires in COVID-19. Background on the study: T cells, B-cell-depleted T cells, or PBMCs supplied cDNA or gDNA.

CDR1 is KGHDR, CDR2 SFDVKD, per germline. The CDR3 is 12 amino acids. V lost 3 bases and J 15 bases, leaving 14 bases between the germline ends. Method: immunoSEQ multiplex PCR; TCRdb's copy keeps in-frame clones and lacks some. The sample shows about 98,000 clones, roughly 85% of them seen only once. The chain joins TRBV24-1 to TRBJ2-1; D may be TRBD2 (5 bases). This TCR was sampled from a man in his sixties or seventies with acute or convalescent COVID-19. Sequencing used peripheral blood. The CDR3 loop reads CATSDPDEGWFF. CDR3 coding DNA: TGTGCCACCAGTGATCCGGACGAGGGTTGGTTCTTC.